Here is one TCR beta chain with its context. The target of this receptor is not known. No per-base quality is available; no much larger clone lies one base away. The sample's time point label is to be understood as: cells obtained before transplantation from donor or recipient. CD3+CD4+ and CD3+CD8+ populations were FACS-sorted from unstimulated pre-transplant donor and recipient cells taken from spleen or lymph nodes. The entry originates in a study of graft-versus-host responses after intestinal transplantation (dated by TCRdb to the early 2020s). As for the study more broadly: Recipients received multivisceral, liver-intestinal, or isolated intestinal transplants. Every recipient was given anti-thymocyte globulin induction, followed by 3 to 4 years of maintenance tacrolimus and steroids. Bulk TCR-beta CDR3 sequencing was used to track graft-versus-host and host-versus-graft alloreactive T cell clones in the graft, circulation and bone marrow after intestinal transplantation. To identify alloreactive clones, pre-transplant mixed lymphocyte reaction products were sequenced and compared with unstimulated pre-transplant donor and recipient T cells. Of the 20 to 25 intestinal transplant recipients enrolled in the cohort, one of whom was a retransplant, a few patients without pretransplant specimens were excluded. Donor T cell macrochimerism was defined as a peak of at least 4% donor T cells among recipient peripheral blood mononuclear cells. Samples from a few later patients were sequenced in-house on an Illumina MiSeq with MiXCR processing rather than by the commercial service. Overall results and qualifications from the work: Conclusions were limited by the relatively low number and heterogeneity of intestinal transplant patients. In the allografts of patients with donor T cell macrochimerism, GvH to HvG T cell clonal ratios were high. GvH clones were detected in recipient bone marrow, and some of these GvH clones were observed earlier in ileal mucosa or blood, consistent with an intestinal mucosal origin. Early after transplant, declines in HvG clones were associated with peak levels of circulating GvH clones.

The library was built by means of the immunoSEQ multiplex PCR assay. For most patients, genomic DNA was isolated with the Qiagen DNeasy Blood and Tissue Kit and sent frozen to Adaptive Biotechnologies for TCR sequencing. High-throughput TCR-beta CDR3 sequencing of genomic DNA from most patients was performed by Adaptive Biotechnologies. On the study's bioinformatics: Adaptive's ImmunoSEQ software was the source of the TCR sequencing data for over 15 patients, while a few other patients were processed with MiXCR and VDJtools. CD4 versus CD8 sorting errors were corrected by removing sequences found in both subsets at a frequency ratio below 5:1. CDR3 nucleotide sequences shared by donor and recipient were removed because the origin of these sequences could not be assigned. To count as alloreactive, a clone needed at least 2-fold expansion over unstimulated cells and a minimum CFSE-low frequency of 0.002% (template counts) or 0.001% (read counts). A clone was considered mappable if detected in the sequenced pre-transplant spleen, lymph node, or MLR CFSE-low populations of the donor or recipient. The cumulative frequency of alloreactive clones was calculated as a percentage of all sequences, weighted by copy number. The clones in this table, taken by TCRdb from immuneACCESS, are in-frame only. Not every clone is retained; where verified, under half of the shortfall comes from an unresolved V gene, and the cause of the rest is unknown. D and trimming come from the DNA, and the V and J calls and clone size come from that table. The table for this sample lists about 82,000 clones; roughly 90% of them were counted only once. The top ten constitute just under 0.35% of the sample.

The trim is 3 bases for V and 3 bases for J, with a gap of 11 bases between the germline ends. Including the terminal cysteine and phenylalanine, the CDR3 comprises 15 residues. Just the 45-base CDR3 DNA is kept, in frame starting at base 1. CDR1 and CDR2 (SEHNR, FQNEAQ) derive from the germline V gene (reference sequence). The rearranged segments are TRBV7-9 and TRBJ1-4; a tentative D call is TRBD1 (5 bases match). This TCR was sampled from a human donor who was the organ donor for an intestinal transplant. Sample: unstimulated CD4+ T cells sorted from spleen or lymph node cells, taken before transplant. The CDR3 here reads CASSFTQGPNEKLFF. The nucleotides read TGTGCCAGCAGCTTCACCCAGGGCCCTAATGAAAAACTGTTTTTT.